Described below is a single T cell receptor (beta chain) sequence and its context. This may arise from a read error, as a much more abundant clone is one base away. A J-beta primer mix and a sample-barcoded 5' primer were used in a second PCR of roughly 6 to 11 cycles. One entry per CDR3 protein results from TCRdb running MiXCR on the 5' RACE reads. The repertoire includes 850,000 to 1,100,000 distinct CDR3 sequences, around two fifths of them detected once, and over 10% sits in the top ten. J lost 11 bases, V lost 8 bases, and 15 bases had no gene match. The germline V gene has CDR1 SQVTM and CDR2 ANQGSEA. CDR3 size: 13 residues. The sample comes from a study of blood T cells in healthy people across ages. Study details: Every two T cells gave about one barcoded beta molecule via template switching.

This chain uses TRBV29-1 with TRBJ2-5; TRBD2 matches at 9 bases. What was sequenced was blood. The source of this sequence is a man aged 18 to 35 in good health. Written as DNA, the CDR3 is TGCAGCAGTAGCGGGGGCCTCTACAATGAGCAGTACTTC. It specifies CSSSGGLYNEQYF.